These T cell receptor beta chains were read from a single sample in a study of identical twins. TCRdb re-derived calls from the 5' RACE reads in MiXCR, one entry per CDR3 protein. The table lists about 900,000 distinct CDR3 sequences, roughly an eighth of them singletons. The data also belong to a second study, concerning yellow fever vaccine responses in identical twins.

Sequencing was carried out using PBMCs. The receptor source for this set is a woman younger than 35 in good health. Each CDR3 is given with its conserved first and last residue. Fields, in order: J gene, D gene, clone size, V gene, CDR3 DNA, CDR3 protein. A D gene is named only where the DNA matches it firmly. Expanded clones get a size class; other rows say once, few or many, or leave the size out.

j_gene: TRBJ1-4
d_gene: TRBD1
abundance: -
v_gene: TRBV2
CDR3nt: TGTGCCAGCAGTGGACAGGGGGCGCGGGGAGGTGAAAAACTGTTTTTT
CDR3aa: CASSGQGARGGEKLFF

j_gene: TRBJ1-6
d_gene: -
abundance: -
v_gene: TRBV3-1
CDR3nt: TGTGCCAGCAACAATAATCCGGGTTCCCTCAGCTCCTATAATTCACCCCTCCACTTT
CDR3aa: CASNNNPGSLSSYNSPLHF

j_gene: TRBJ2-1
d_gene: -
abundance: -
v_gene: TRBV20-1
CDR3nt: TGCAGTGCTAGACAGGATGAGCAGTTCTTC
CDR3aa: CSARQDEQFF

j_gene: TRBJ1-2
d_gene: TRBD1
abundance: few
v_gene: TRBV6-1
CDR3nt: TGTGCCAGCAGAACACAGGGGGCAGCCGGCTACACCTTC
CDR3aa: CASRTQGAAGYTF

j_gene: TRBJ2-5
d_gene: -
abundance: many
v_gene: TRBV2
CDR3nt: TGTGCCAGCAGTGAGGGGCGGAACCAAGAGACCCAGTACTTC
CDR3aa: CASSEGRNQETQYF

j_gene: TRBJ2-2
d_gene: -
abundance: -
v_gene: TRBV12-3/TRBV12-4
CDR3nt: TGTGCCAGCAGGGGGGAGATGACGAACACCGGGGAGCTGTTTTTT
CDR3aa: CASRGEMTNTGELFF

j_gene: TRBJ1-1
d_gene: TRBD1
abundance: few
v_gene: TRBV2
CDR3nt: TGTGCCGGGGGACAGAACTTCGCTGAAGCTTTCTTT
CDR3aa: CAGGQNFAEAFF

j_gene: TRBJ2-7
d_gene: -
abundance: few
v_gene: TRBV6-5
CDR3nt: TGTGCCAGCAGTTACTTAGAGACATCTTACGAGCAGTACTTC
CDR3aa: CASSYLETSYEQYF

j_gene: TRBJ1-5
d_gene: -
abundance: few
v_gene: TRBV19
CDR3nt: TGTGCCAGTAATCACGACGTCGGGGGCAATCAGCCCCAGCATTTT
CDR3aa: CASNHDVGGNQPQHF

j_gene: TRBJ2-7
d_gene: -
abundance: few
v_gene: TRBV5-6
CDR3nt: TGTGCCAGCAGCTTGGAACTGGGGGCGACGACCTCCTACGAGCAGTACTTC
CDR3aa: CASSLELGATTSYEQYF

j_gene: TRBJ2-5
d_gene: -
abundance: -
v_gene: TRBV12-3/TRBV12-4
CDR3nt: TGTGCCAGCAGTCCCCTGAGGGATGGGGGGGAGACCCAGTACTTC
CDR3aa: CASSPLRDGGETQYF

j_gene: TRBJ1-2
d_gene: -
abundance: -
v_gene: TRBV29-1
CDR3nt: TGCAGCGCTGGGGGGGTTAACTATGGCTACACCTTC
CDR3aa: CSAGGVNYGYTF

j_gene: TRBJ2-1
d_gene: -
abundance: many
v_gene: TRBV7-9
CDR3nt: TGTGCCAGCAGTTTTGACTACCCCACCTACAATGAGCAGTTCTTC
CDR3aa: CASSFDYPTYNEQFF

j_gene: TRBJ2-1
d_gene: -
abundance: -
v_gene: TRBV5-1
CDR3nt: TGCGCCAGCAGCTTGGGGGCACTCGAGGGGAACGATGAGCAGTTCTTC
CDR3aa: CASSLGALEGNDEQFF

j_gene: TRBJ2-3
d_gene: -
abundance: -
v_gene: TRBV10-2
CDR3nt: TGCGCCAGCAGGGCAGGCCGCACAGATACGCAGTATTTT
CDR3aa: CASRAGRTDTQYF

j_gene: TRBJ2-3
d_gene: TRBD2
abundance: -
v_gene: TRBV15
CDR3nt: TGTGCCACCAGCAGTGAGCGGGGGGATACGCAGTATTTT
CDR3aa: CATSSERGDTQYF

j_gene: TRBJ1-1
d_gene: -
abundance: -
v_gene: TRBV12-3/TRBV12-4
CDR3nt: TGTGCCAGCAGTTTAGTAGGGCCGGGGGCTTTCTTT
CDR3aa: CASSLVGPGAFF

j_gene: TRBJ2-1
d_gene: -
abundance: many
v_gene: TRBV5-1
CDR3nt: TGCGCCAGCAGCTTGGAGGGGAAAGGCGATGAGCAGTTCTTC
CDR3aa: CASSLEGKGDEQFF

j_gene: TRBJ2-4
d_gene: -
abundance: -
v_gene: TRBV6-4
CDR3nt: TGTGCCAGCAGTGATTCGGACAAGCTCCCACGGACAGCCAAAAACATTCAGTACTTC
CDR3aa: CASSDSDKLPRTAKNIQYF

j_gene: TRBJ2-7
d_gene: -
abundance: -
v_gene: TRBV12-5
CDR3nt: TGTGCTAGTGGCCCAGGGCCCCCACCCCCTACCTACGAGCAGTACTTC
CDR3aa: CASGPGPPPPTYEQYF

j_gene: TRBJ2-2
d_gene: TRBD2
abundance: many
v_gene: TRBV10-3
CDR3nt: TGTGCCATGGGACTAGCGGGGGGCCTGAACACCGGGGAGCTGTTTTTT
CDR3aa: CAMGLAGGLNTGELFF

j_gene: TRBJ2-3
d_gene: -
abundance: -
v_gene: TRBV18
CDR3nt: TGTGCCAGCTCACCACCGCGCGGGTCCGTTTTAGATACGCAGTATTTT
CDR3aa: CASSPPRGSVLDTQYF

j_gene: TRBJ1-1
d_gene: -
abundance: few
v_gene: TRBV6-1
CDR3nt: TGTGCCAGCAGCTTTTTCGACAGGATGAACACTGAAGCTTTCTTT
CDR3aa: CASSFFDRMNTEAFF

j_gene: TRBJ2-1
d_gene: TRBD2
abundance: -
v_gene: TRBV4-1
CDR3nt: TGCGCCAGCAGCCAAGTAACTAGCGGCTCCTACAATGAGCAGTTCTTC
CDR3aa: CASSQVTSGSYNEQFF

j_gene: TRBJ2-1
d_gene: -
abundance: many
v_gene: TRBV12-3/TRBV12-4
CDR3nt: TGTGCCAGCAGTTTAGCGGCTGGGGATTCCTACAATGAGCAGTTCTTC
CDR3aa: CASSLAAGDSYNEQFF